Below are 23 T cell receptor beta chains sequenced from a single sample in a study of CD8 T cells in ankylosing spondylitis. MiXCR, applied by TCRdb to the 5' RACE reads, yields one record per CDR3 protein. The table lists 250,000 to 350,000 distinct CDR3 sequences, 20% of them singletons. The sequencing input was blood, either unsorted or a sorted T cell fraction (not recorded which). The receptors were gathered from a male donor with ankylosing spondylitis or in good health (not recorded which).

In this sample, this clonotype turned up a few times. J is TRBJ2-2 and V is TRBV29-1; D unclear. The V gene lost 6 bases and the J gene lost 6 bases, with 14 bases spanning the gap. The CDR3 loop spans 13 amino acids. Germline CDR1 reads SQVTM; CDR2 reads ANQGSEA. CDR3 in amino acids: CSVPGWLSGELFF. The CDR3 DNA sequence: TGCAGCGTCCCAGGATGGCTATCCGGGGAGCTGTTTTTT.

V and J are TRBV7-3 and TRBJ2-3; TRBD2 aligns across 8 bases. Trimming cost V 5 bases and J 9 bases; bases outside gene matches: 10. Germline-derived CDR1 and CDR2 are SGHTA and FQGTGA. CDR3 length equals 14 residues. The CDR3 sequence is CASSGEGLASTQYF. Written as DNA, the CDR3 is TGTGCCAGCAGCGGAGAAGGACTAGCCTCCACGCAGTATTTT.

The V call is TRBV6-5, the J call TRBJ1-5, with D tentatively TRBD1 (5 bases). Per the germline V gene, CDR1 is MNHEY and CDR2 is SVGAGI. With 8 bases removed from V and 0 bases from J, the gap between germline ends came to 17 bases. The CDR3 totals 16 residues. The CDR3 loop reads CASGLGGATSNQPQHF. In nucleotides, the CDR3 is TGTGCCAGCGGTTTGGGTGGGGCTACTAGCAATCAGCCCCAGCATTTT.

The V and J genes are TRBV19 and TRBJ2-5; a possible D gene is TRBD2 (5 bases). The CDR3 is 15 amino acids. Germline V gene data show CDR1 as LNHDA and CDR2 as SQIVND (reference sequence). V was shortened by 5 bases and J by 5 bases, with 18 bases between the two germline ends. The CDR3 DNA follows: TGTGCCAGTAGTTCTCTCCGAGAGGGTGGCGAGACCCAGTACTTC. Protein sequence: CASSSLREGGETQYF.

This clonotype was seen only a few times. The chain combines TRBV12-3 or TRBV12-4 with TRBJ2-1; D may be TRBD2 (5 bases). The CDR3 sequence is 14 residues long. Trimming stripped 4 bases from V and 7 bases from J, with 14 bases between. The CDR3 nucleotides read TGTGCCAGCAGTTCCCGGACTCTCCGGAATGAGCAGTTCTTC. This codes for CASSSRTLRNEQFF.

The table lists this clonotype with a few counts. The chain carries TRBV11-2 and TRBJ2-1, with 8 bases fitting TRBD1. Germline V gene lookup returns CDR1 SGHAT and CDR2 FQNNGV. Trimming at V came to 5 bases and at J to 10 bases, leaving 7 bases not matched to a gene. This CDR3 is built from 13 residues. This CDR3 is CASSPDRTGEQFF. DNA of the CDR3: TGTGCCAGCAGCCCCGACCGGACAGGGGAGCAGTTCTTC.

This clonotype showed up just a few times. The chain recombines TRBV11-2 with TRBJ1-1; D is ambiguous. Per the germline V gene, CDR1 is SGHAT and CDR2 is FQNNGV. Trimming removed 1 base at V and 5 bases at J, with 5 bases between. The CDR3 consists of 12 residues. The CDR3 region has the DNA TGTGCCAGCAGCTTAGGAAGGACTGAAGCTTTCTTT. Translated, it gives CASSLGRTEAFF. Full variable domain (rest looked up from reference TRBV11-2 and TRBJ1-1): EAGVAQSPRYKIIEKRQSVAFWCNPISGHATLYWYQQILGQGPKLLIQFQNNGVVDDSQLPKDRFSAERLKGVDSTLKIQPAKLEDSAVYLCASSLGRTEAFFGQGTRLTVV.

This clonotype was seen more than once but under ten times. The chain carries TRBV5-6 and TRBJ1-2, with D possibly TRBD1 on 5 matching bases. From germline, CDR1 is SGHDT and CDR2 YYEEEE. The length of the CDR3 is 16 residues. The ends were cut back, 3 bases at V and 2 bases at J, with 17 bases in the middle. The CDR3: CASSSVGGGVNYGYTF. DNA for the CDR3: TGTGCCAGCAGCTCCGTTGGGGGGGGAGTCAACTATGGCTACACCTTC.

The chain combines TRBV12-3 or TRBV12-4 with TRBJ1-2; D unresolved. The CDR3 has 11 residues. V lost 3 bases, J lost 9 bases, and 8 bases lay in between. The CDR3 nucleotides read TGTGCCAGCAGTTTTGACGACCGCTACACCTTC. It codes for CASSFDDRYTF.

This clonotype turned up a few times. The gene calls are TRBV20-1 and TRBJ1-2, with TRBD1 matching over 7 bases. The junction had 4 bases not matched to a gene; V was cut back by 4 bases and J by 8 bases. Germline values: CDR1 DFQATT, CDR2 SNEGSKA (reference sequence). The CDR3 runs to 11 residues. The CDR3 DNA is TGCAGTGCTAATGACAGGGACGGCTACACCTTC. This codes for CSANDRDGYTF.

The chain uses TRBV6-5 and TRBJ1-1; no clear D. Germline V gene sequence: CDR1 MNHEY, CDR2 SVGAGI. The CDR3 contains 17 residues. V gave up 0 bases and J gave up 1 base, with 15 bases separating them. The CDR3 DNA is TGTGCCAGCAGTTACTCGGGTCGGCAGCTACAGAACACTGAAGCTTTCTTT. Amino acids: CASSYSGRQLQNTEAFF.

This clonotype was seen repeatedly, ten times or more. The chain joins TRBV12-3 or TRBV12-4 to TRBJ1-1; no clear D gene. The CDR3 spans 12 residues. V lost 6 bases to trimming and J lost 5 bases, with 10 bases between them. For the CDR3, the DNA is TGTGCCAGCAGACCCGGGGAGACTGAAGCTTTCTTT. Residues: CASRPGETEAFF.

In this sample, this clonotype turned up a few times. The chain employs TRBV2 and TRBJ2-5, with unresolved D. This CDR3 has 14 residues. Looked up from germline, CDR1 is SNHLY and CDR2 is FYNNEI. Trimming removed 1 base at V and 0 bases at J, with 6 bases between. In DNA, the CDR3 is TGTGCCAGCAGTGAAGTTAGGTACCAAGAGACCCAGTACTTC. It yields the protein CASSEVRYQETQYF.

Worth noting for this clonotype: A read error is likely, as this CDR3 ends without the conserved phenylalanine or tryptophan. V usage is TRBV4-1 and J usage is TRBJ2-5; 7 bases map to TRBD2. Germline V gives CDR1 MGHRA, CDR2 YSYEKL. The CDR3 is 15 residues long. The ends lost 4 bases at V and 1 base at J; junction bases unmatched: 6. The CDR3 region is CASSLWGGTQETQYI. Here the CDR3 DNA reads TGCGCCAGCAGCCTATGGGGGGGAACCCAAGAGACCCAGTACATC.

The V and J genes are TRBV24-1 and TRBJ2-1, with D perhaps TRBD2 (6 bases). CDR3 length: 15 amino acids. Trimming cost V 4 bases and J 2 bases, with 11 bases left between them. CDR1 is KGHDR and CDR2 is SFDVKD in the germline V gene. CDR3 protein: CATSEGGWAYNEQFF. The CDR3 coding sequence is TGTGCCACCAGTGAGGGGGGATGGGCCTACAATGAGCAGTTCTTC.

The CDR3 DNA reads TGTGCCAGCAGTTTACCGAGCTCCTACAATGAGCAGTTCTTC. Translated: CASSLPSSYNEQFF. This chain uses TRBV12-3 or TRBV12-4 with TRBJ2-1; D is unresolved. V was clipped by 2 bases and J by 0 bases, with 5 bases between them. This CDR3 is 14 amino acids long.

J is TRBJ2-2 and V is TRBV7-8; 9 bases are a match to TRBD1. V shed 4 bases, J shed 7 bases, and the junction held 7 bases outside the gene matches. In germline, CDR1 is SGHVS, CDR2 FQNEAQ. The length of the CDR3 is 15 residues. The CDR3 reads CASSSGTGFFGELFF. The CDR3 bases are TGTGCCAGCAGCTCCGGGACAGGGTTTTTCGGGGAGCTGTTTTTT.

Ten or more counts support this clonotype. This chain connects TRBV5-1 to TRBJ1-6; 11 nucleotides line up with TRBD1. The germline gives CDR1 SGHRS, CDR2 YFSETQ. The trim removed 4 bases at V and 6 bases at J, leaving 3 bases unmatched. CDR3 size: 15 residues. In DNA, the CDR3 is TGCGCCAGCAGCACAGGGACAGGGGGTAATTCACCCCTCCACTTT. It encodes CASSTGTGGNSPLHF.

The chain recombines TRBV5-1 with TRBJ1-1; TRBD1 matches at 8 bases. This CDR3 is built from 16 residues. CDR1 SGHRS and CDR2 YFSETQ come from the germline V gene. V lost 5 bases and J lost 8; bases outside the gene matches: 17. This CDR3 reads CASRPLGQGFRDEAFF. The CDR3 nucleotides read TGCGCCAGCAGACCGCTAGGACAGGGTTTCCGCGACGAAGCTTTCTTT.

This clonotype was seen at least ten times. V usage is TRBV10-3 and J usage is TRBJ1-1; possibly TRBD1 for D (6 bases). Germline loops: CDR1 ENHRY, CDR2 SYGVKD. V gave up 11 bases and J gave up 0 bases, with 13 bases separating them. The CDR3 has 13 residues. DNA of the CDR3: TGTGCCTGTTTACAGGGCCTGAACACTGAAGCTTTCTTT. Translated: CACLQGLNTEAFF.

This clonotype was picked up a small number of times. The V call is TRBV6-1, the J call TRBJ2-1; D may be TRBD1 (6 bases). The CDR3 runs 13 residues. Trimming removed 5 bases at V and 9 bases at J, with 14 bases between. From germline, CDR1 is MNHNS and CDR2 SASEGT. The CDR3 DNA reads TGTGCCAGCAGTAAAACTGGGGGCGGTGAGCAGTTCTTC. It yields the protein CASSKTGGGEQFF.

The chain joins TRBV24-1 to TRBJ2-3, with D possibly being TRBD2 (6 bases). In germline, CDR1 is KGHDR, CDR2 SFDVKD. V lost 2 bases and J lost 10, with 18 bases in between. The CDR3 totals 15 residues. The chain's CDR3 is CATSDSNRGKPAQYF. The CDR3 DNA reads TGTGCCACCAGTGATTCGAACCGGGGGAAACCGGCGCAGTATTTT.

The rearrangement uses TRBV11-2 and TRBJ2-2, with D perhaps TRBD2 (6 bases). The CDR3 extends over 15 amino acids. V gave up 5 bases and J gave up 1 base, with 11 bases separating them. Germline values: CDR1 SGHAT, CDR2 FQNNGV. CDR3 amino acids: CASSPLAWNTGELFF. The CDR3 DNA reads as TGTGCCAGCAGCCCGCTAGCGTGGAACACCGGGGAGCTGTTTTTT.